This passage covers 7 T cell receptor beta chains from one sample sequenced in a study of cytomegalovirus exposure and HLA in healthy donors. PCR used 60 Vbeta primers and 13 Jbeta primers. The table came from immunoSEQ multiplex PCR; TCRdb's copy has only in-frame clones and leaves some out. The table shows about 120,000 clones, with around 74% occurring only once. Sequencing input: PBMCs. Receptors were obtained from a man aged 60 to 75 in good health and CMV-seropositive.

The chain joins TRBV13 to TRBJ2-7, with TRBD2 as a possible D gene (7 bases). V dropped 3 bases and J dropped 4 bases, with 16 bases sitting between them. CDR3 size: 15 residues. From germline, CDR1 is PRHDT and CDR2 FYEKMQ (reference sequence). The CDR3 region is CASSFRGGKSYEQYF. CDR3 coding DNA: TGTGCCAGCAGCTTTAGGGGGGGGAAATCTTACGAGCAGTACTTC.

This clone was recorded a few times. The chain uses TRBV2 and TRBJ2-1; TRBD1 aligns across 11 bases. The CDR3 is 14 amino acids. J was trimmed by 2 bases and V by 8 bases; bases with no gene match: 2. The germline V gene has CDR1 SNHLY and CDR2 FYNNEI. In nucleotides, the CDR3 is TGTGCCAGCGGGACAGGGGGGGCCTACAATGAGCAGTTCTTC. This gives the protein CASGTGGAYNEQFF.

The chain combines TRBV2 with TRBJ1-2; the D is unclear. This CDR3 contains 16 residues. Germline CDR1 SNHLY, CDR2 FYNNEI. V was clipped by 1 base and J by 3 bases, with 15 bases between them. As DNA, the CDR3 is TGTGCCAGCAGTGAAGTAACGGTTCGCCCTGACTATGGCTACACCTTC. Translated: CASSEVTVRPDYGYTF.

As regards this clone: The sample carries other DNA sequences with the same CDR3. The V and J genes are TRBV30 and TRBJ2-3; the match to TRBD2 covers 9 bases. The CDR3 spans 14 residues. Germline V gene data show CDR1 as GTSNPN and CDR2 as SVGIG (reference sequence). The J segment lost 2 bases and the V segment lost 2 bases, leaving 2 bases of the junction unmatched. CDR3 sequence: CAWSLAGNTDTQYF. CDR3 nucleotide sequence: TGTGCCTGGAGTCTAGCGGGAAACACAGATACGCAGTATTTT.

This clone was counted a single time. The chain has TRBV7-9 and TRBJ1-1; 7 bases match TRBD1. Germline-derived CDR1 and CDR2 are SEHNR and FQNEAQ (reference sequence). With 5 bases clipped from V and 4 bases from J, the junction kept 10 bases outside the gene matches. CDR3 length: 15 amino acids. The CDR3 spells CASSHRSGGFTEAFF. Here the CDR3 DNA reads TGTGCCAGCAGCCATCGGTCAGGGGGTTTCACTGAAGCTTTCTTT.

This clone was counted between two and nine times. The chain employs TRBV7-2 and TRBJ2-7; 9 bases agree with TRBD2. Germline lookup yields CDR1 SGHTA and CDR2 FQGNSA. The CDR3 runs 13 residues. Unmatched junction bases numbered 4, after V lost 5 bases and J lost 5 bases. The CDR3, as DNA: TGTGCCAGCAGCGAAGTAGCGGGGGACGAGCAGTACTTC. Its translation: CASSEVAGDEQYF. Using reference TRBV7-2 and TRBJ2-7 for the parts outside the CDR3, the full variable domain is GAGVSQSPSNKVTEKGKDVELRCDPISGHTALYWYRQSLGQGLEFLIYFQGNSAPDKSGLPSDRFSAERTGGSVSTLTIQRTQQEDSAVYLCASSEVAGDEQYFGPGTRLTVT.

The chain uses TRBV4-2 and TRBJ2-2; 8 bases are a match to TRBD2. The CDR3 has 15 amino acids. In germline, CDR1 is LGHNA, CDR2 YNFKEQ. The junction had 5 bases not matched to a gene; V was cut back by 8 bases and J by 0 bases. The CDR3 sequence: CASRIGRANTGELFF. CDR3 nucleotide sequence: TGTGCCAGCCGCATCGGGAGGGCGAACACCGGGGAGCTGTTTTTT.